The clone carrying this T cell receptor (beta chain) has a count of ten or more. Its target is not known. The junction had 6 bases not matched to a gene; V was cut back by 4 bases and J by 0 bases. The CDR3 is 16 residues long. Study-wide results and limits: Tumor memory CD4+ T cell TCR gene usage was found to cluster with blood and lymph node memory CD4+ cells and with lymph node naive CD4+ cells.

Full-length variable regions came from constant-region reverse primers plus semi-nested Nested Universal Primer A PCR. TCRdb reprocessed the 5' RACE reads via MiXCR and lists one record per CDR3 protein. The sample yields about 34,000 distinct CDR3 sequences, roughly 24% seen once. This sequence originates from a female donor with breast cancer. The chain links TRBV12-3 or TRBV12-4 to TRBJ2-1, with 7 positions matching TRBD2. What was sequenced was naive CD4+ T cells sorted from a lymph node. Subset defined: naive CD4+ T cells, CD4+CD45RA+CD25-. The CDR3 sequence is CASSSSAGASYNEQFF. The CDR3 bases are TGTGCCAGCAGTTCCTCCGCGGGAGCCTCCTACAATGAGCAGTTCTTC.